The rows below give T cell receptor beta chains drawn from one sample of a study of blood T cell repertoires in COVID-19. The method was immunoSEQ multiplex PCR; TCRdb's version includes in-frame clones alone and lacks a portion of them. The table includes 200,000 to 300,000 clones, around 80% detected once. The material sequenced was peripheral blood. These receptors came from a man aged 35 to 55 who had recovered from COVID-19. CDR3s include the opening cysteine and the closing phenylalanine or tryptophan. The D gene is left open where the match is weak. Expanded clones get a size class; other rows say once, few or many, or leave the size out.

TRBV6-2/TRBV6-3	.	TRBJ1-6	.	TGTGCCAGCAGTTCCAACTTTAATTCACCCCTCCACTTT	CASSSNFNSPLHF
TRBV24-1	.	TRBJ2-1	TRBD1	TGTGCCACCAGTGACGGACAGGGGAATCGCCACAATGAGCAGTTCTTC	CATSDGQGNRHNEQFF
TRBV11-2	.	TRBJ2-2	TRBD2	TGTGCCAGCCGTACGACTAGCGGGGGCCCCGGGGAGCTGTTTTTT	CASRTTSGGPGELFF
TRBV5-1	few	TRBJ2-7	.	TGCGCCAGCAGTGTTCGAGGGAGTAGGTCCTACGAGCAGTACTTC	CASSVRGSRSYEQYF
TRBV6-6	.	TRBJ1-5	TRBD1	TGTGCCAGCAGCTATGGGGACAGGGATCAGCCCCAGCATTTT	CASSYGDRDQPQHF
TRBV7-2	.	TRBJ2-5	.	TGTGCCAGCAGCCTCGGGGGGCCACAAGAGACCCAGTACTTC	CASSLGGPQETQYF
TRBV18	.	TRBJ2-7	TRBD1	TGTGCCAGCTCAACATACTCGGGACAGGACAACGAGCAGTACTTC	CASSTYSGQDNEQYF
TRBV19	few	TRBJ1-4	.	TGTGCCAGTACGGAGGGGACCACAACTAATGAAAAACTGTTTTTT	CASTEGTTTNEKLFF
TRBV6-5	.	TRBJ2-7	TRBD1	TGTGCCAGCGAGGGACAGGAGATCTACGAGCAGTACTTC	CASEGQEIYEQYF
TRBV4-1	.	TRBJ2-7	.	TGCGCCAGCAGCCAAGACATCGGGGACTCCTACGAGCAGTACTTC	CASSQDIGDSYEQYF